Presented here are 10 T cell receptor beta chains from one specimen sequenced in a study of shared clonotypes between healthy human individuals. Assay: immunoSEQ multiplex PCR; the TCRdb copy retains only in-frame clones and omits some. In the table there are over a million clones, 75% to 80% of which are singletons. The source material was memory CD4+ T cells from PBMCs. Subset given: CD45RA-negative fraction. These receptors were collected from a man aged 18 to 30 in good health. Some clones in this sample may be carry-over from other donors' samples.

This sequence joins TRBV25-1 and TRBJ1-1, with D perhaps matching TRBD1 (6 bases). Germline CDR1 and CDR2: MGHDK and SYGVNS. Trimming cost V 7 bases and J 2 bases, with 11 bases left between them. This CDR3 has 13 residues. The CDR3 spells CASINRENTEAFF. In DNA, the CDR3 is TGTGCCAGCATAAACAGGGAAAACACTGAAGCTTTCTTT. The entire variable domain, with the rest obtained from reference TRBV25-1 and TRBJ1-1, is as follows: EADIYQTPRYLVIGTGKKITLECSQTMGHDKMYWYQQDPGMELHLIHYSYGVNSTEKGDLSSESTVSRIRTEHFPLTLESARPSHTSQYLCASINRENTEAFFGQGTRLTVV.

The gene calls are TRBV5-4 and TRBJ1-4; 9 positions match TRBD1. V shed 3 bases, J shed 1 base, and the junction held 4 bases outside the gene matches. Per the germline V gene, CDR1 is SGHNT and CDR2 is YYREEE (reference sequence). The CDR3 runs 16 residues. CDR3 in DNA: TGTGCCAGCAGCTCCGGGACAGGGCGAACTAATGAAAAACTGTTTTTT. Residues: CASSSGTGRTNEKLFF.

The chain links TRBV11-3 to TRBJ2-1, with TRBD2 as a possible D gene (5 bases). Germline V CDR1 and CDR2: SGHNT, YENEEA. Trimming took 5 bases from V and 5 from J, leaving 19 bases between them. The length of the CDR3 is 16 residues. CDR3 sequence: CASSPRDYGPNNEQFF. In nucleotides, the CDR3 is TGTGCCAGCAGCCCTCGGGATTATGGTCCAAACAATGAGCAGTTCTTC. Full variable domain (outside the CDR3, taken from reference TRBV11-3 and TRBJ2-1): EAGVVQSPRYKIIEKKQPVAFWCNPISGHNTLYWYLQNLGQGPELLIRYENEEAVDDSQLPKDRFSAERLKGVDSTLKIQPAELGDSAVYLCASSPRDYGPNNEQFFGPGTRLTVL.

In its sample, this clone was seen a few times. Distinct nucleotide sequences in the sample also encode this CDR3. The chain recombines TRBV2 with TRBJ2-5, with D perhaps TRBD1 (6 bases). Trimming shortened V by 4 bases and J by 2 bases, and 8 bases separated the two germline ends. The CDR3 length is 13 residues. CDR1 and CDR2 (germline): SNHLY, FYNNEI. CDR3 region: CASSADRQETQYF. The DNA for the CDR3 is TGTGCCAGCAGTGCCGACAGGCAAGAGACCCAGTACTTC. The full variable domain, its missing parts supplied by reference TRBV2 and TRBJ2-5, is EPEVTQTPSHQVTQMGQEVILRCVPISNHLYFYWYRQILGQKVEFLVSFYNNEISEKSEIFDDQFSVERPDGSNFTLKIRSTKLEDSAMYFCASSADRQETQYFGPGTRLLVL.

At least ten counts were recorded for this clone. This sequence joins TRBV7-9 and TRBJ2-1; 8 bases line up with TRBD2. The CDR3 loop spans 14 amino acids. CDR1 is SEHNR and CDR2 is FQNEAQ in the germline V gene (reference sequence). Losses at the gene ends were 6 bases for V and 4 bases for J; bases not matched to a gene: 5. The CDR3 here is CASRFTSGYNEQFF. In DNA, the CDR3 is TGTGCCAGCAGGTTCACTAGCGGATACAATGAGCAGTTCTTC.

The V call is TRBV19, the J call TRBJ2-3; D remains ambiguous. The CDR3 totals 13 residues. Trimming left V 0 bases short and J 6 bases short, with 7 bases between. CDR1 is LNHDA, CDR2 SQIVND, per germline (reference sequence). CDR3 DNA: TGTGCCAGTAGTATAGAAGGAGTGGATACGCAGTATTTT. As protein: CASSIEGVDTQYF.

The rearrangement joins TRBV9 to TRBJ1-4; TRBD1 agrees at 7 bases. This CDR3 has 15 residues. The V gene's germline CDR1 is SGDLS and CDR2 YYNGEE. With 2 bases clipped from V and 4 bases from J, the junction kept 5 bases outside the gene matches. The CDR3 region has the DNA TGTGCCAGCAGCGTGGCGGGACAGAGTAATGAAAAACTGTTTTTT. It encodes CASSVAGQSNEKLFF. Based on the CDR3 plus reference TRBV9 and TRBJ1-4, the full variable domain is DSGVTQTPKHLITATGQRVTLRCSPRSGDLSVYWYQQSLDQGLQFLIQYYNGEERAKGNILERFSAQQFPDLHSELNLSSLELGDSALYFCASSVAGQSNEKLFFGSGTQLSVL.

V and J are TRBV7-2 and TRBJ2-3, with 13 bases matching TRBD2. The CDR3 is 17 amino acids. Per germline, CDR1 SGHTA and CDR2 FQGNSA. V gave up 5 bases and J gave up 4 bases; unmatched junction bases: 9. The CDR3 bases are TGTGCCAGCAGCCCCTATAGGACTAGCGGGAGAGCAGATACGCAGTATTTT. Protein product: CASSPYRTSGRADTQYF.

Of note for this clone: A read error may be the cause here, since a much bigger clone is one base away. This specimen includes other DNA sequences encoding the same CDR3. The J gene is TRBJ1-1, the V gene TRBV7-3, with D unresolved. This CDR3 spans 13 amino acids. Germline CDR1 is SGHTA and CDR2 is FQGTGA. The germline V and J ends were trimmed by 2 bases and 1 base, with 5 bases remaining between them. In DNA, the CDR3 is TGTGCCAGCAGCTTAGTGGGGAACACTGAAGCTTTCTTT. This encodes CASSLVGNTEAFF. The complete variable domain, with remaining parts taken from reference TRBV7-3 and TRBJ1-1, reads GAGVSQTPSNKVTEKGKYVELRCDPISGHTALYWYRQSLGQGPEFLIYFQGTGAADDSGLPNDRFFAVRPEGSVSTLKIQRTERGDSAVYLCASSLVGNTEAFFGQGTRLTVV.

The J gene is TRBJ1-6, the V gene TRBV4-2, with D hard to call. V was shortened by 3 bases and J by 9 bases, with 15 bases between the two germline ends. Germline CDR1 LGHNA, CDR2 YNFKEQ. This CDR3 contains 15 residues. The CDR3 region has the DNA TGTGCCAGCAGCCACCTACACGATGGTCGTTCACCCCTCCACTTT. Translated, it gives CASSHLHDGRSPLHF.